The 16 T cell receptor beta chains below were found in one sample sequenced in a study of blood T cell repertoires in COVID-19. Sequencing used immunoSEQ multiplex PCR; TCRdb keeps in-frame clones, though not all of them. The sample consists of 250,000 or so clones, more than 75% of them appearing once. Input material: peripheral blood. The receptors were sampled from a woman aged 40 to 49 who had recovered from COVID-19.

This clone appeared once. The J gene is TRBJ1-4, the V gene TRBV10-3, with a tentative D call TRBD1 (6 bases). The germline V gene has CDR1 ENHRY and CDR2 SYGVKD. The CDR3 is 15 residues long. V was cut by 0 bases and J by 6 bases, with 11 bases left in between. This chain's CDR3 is CAISESPGEYEKLFF. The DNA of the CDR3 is TGTGCCATCAGTGAGTCGCCAGGGGAGTATGAAAAACTGTTTTTT.

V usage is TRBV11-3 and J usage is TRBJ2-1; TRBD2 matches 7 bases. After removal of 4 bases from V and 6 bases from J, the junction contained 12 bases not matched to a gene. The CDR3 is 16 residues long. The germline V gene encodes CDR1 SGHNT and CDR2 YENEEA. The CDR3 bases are TGTGCCAGCAGCTCCCCCCTAGCGCCGGGGGGCAATGAGCAGTTCTTC. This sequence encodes CASSSPLAPGGNEQFF.

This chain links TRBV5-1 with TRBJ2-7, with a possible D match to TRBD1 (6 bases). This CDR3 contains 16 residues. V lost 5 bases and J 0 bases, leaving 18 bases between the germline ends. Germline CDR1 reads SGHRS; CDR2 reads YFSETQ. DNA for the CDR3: TGCGCCAGCAGACCCCGAGACAGGCAGAGCTCCTACGAGCAGTACTTC. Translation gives CASRPRDRQSSYEQYF.

CDR3 loop: CASSLAKGGNEQFF. The CDR3 coding sequence is TGTGCCAGCAGCTTAGCCAAGGGGGGGAATGAGCAGTTCTTC. The chain has TRBV7-8 and TRBJ2-1; the D gene is possibly TRBD2 (7 bases). Per germline, CDR1 SGHVS and CDR2 FQNEAQ. V gave up 0 bases and J gave up 7 bases, with 10 bases separating them. The CDR3 consists of 14 residues.

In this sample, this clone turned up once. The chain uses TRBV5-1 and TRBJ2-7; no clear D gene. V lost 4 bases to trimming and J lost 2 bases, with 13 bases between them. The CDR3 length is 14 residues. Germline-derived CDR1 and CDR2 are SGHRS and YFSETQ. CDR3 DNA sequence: TGCGCCAGCAGCCAGATGGGCAGTCCCTACGAGCAGTACTTC. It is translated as CASSQMGSPYEQYF.

The chain's CDR3 is CASSIGGGPSTQYF. The CDR3 DNA sequence: TGTGCCAGTAGTATAGGAGGGGGCCCTTCGACCCAGTACTTC. V gene TRBV19 combines with J gene TRBJ2-5, with TRBD1 identical over 7 bases. The CDR3 contains 14 residues. Per the germline V gene, CDR1 is LNHDA and CDR2 is SQIVND (reference sequence). Trimming removed 1 base from V and 7 bases from J; junction bases left unmatched: 6. Based on the CDR3 plus reference TRBV19 and TRBJ2-5, the full variable domain is DGGITQSPKYLFRKEGQNVTLSCEQNLNHDAMYWYRQDPGQGLRLIYYSQIVNDFQKGDIAEGYSVSREKKESFPLTVTSAQKNPTAFYLCASSIGGGPSTQYFGPGTRLLVL.

The CDR3 region has the DNA TGTGCCAGCAGTTACTCTTCCGGGTCTGGAAACACCATATATTTT. Translated: CASSYSSGSGNTIYF. The V call is TRBV6-6, the J call TRBJ1-3, with D uncertain. V was cut by 0 bases and J by 1 base, with 7 bases left in between. CDR1 is MNHNY and CDR2 is SVGAGI in the germline V gene (reference sequence). CDR3 length: 15 amino acids.

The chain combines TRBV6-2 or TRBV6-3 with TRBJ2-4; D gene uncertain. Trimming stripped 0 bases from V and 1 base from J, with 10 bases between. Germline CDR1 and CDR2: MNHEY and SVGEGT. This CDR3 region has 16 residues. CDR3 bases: TGTGCCAGCAGTTACTCAGCAGTCGGGGCCAAAAACATTCAGTACTTC. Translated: CASSYSAVGAKNIQYF.

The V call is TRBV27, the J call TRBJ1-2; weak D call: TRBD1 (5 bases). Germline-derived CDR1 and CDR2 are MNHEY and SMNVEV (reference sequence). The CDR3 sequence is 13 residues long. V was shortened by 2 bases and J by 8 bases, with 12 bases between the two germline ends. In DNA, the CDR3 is TGTGCCAGCAGTTTAGGGGCGCTGTCAGGCTACACCTTC. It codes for CASSLGALSGYTF.

The CDR3 region is CASSSQVSGANVLTF. In nucleotides, the CDR3 is TGTGCCAGCAGCTCCCAGGTCTCTGGGGCCAACGTCCTGACTTTC. This chain connects TRBV11-2 to TRBJ2-6; D uncertain. Germline loops: CDR1 SGHAT, CDR2 FQNNGV. The V end lost 4 bases, the J end lost 0 bases, and 7 bases lay between the germline ends. The CDR3 runs to 15 residues.

CDR3 loop: CASSINRGGFYEQYF. DNA for the CDR3: TGTGCCAGTAGTATCAACAGGGGCGGATTCTACGAGCAGTACTTC. This sequence joins TRBV19 and TRBJ2-7, with 7 bases that match TRBD1. V dropped 3 bases and J dropped 3; count of bases not matched to a gene: 8. CDR1 is LNHDA, CDR2 SQIVND, per germline (reference sequence). This CDR3 has 15 residues.

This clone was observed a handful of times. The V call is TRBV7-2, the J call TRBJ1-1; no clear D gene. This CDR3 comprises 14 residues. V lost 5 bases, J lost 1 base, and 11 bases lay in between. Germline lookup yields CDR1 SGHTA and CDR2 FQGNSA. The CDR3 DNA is TGTGCCAGCAGCCTTCTCGGGGAGAACACTGAAGCTTTCTTT. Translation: CASSLLGENTEAFF.

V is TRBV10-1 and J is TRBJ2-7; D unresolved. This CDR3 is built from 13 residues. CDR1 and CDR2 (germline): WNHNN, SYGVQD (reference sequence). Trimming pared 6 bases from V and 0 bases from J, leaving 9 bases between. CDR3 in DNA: TGCGCCAGCAGCGAGGCTAGCTCCTACGAGCAGTACTTC. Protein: CASSEASSYEQYF.

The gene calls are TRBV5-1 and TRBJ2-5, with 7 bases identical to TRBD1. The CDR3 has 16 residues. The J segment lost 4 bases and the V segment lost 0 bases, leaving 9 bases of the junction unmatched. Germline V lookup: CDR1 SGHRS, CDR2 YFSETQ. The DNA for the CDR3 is TGCGCCAGCAGCTTGGCGGCAGGGGGAGTAGGAGAGACCCAGTACTTC. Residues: CASSLAAGGVGETQYF.

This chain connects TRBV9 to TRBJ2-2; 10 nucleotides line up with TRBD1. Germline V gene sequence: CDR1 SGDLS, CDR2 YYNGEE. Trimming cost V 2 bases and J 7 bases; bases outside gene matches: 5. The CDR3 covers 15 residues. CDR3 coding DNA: TGTGCCAGCAGCGTGGTGGGACAGGGGTACGGGGAGCTGTTTTTT. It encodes CASSVVGQGYGELFF.

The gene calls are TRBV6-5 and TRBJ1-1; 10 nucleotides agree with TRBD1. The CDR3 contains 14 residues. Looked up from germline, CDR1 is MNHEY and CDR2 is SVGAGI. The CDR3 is CATSLTGGGTEAFF. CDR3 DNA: TGTGCTACCAGCCTGACAGGGGGCGGCACTGAAGCTTTCTTT.